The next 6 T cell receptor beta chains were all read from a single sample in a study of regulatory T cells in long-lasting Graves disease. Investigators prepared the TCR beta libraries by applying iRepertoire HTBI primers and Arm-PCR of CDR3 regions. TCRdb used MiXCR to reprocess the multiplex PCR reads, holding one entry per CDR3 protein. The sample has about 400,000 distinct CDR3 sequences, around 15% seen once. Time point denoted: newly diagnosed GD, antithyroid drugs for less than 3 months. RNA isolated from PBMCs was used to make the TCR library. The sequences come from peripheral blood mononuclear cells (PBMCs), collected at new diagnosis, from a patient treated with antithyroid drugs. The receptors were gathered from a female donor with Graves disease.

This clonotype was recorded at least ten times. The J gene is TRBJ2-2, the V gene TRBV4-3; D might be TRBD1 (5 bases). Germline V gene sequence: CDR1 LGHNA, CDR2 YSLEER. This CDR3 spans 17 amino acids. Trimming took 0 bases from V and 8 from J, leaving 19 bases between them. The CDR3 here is CASSQEGPRAITGELFF. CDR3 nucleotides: TGCGCCAGCAGCCAAGAAGGTCCCAGGGCGATCACGGGGGAGCTGTTTTTT.

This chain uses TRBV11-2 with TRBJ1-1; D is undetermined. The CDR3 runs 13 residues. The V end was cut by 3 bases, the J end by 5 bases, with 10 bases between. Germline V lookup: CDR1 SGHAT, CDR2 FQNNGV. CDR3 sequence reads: CASSFVGGTEAFF. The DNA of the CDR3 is TGTGCCAGCAGCTTCGTGGGAGGAACTGAAGCTTTCTTT. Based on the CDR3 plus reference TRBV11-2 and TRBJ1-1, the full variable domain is EAGVAQSPRYKIIEKRQSVAFWCNPISGHATLYWYQQILGQGPKLLIQFQNNGVVDDSQLPKDRFSAERLKGVDSTLKIQPAKLEDSAVYLCASSFVGGTEAFFGQGTRLTVV.

CDR3 protein: CASSGGTRNSPLHF. DNA of the CDR3: TGTGCCAGCAGTGGAGGGACCAGGAATTCACCCCTCCACTTT. The chain uses TRBV2 and TRBJ1-6; D possibly corresponds to TRBD1 (5 bases). Germline CDR1 and CDR2: SNHLY and FYNNEI. CDR3 size: 14 residues. V shed 4 bases and J shed 7 bases, with 11 bases lying between them.

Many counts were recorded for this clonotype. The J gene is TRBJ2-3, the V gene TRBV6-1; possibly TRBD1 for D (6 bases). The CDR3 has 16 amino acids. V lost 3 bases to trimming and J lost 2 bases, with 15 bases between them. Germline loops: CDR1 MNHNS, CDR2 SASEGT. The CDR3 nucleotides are TGTGCCAGCAGTGACACCGGGACACAATACACAGATACGCAGTATTTT. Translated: CASSDTGTQYTDTQYF.

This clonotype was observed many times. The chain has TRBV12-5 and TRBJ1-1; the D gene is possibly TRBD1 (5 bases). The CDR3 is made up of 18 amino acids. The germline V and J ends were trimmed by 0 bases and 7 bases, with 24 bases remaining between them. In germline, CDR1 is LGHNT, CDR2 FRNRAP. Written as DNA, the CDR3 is TGTGCTAGTGGTTTGGTAACCGGGACTGAAACCCTTGTCGGTGAAGCTTTCTTT. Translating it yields CASGLVTGTETLVGEAFF.

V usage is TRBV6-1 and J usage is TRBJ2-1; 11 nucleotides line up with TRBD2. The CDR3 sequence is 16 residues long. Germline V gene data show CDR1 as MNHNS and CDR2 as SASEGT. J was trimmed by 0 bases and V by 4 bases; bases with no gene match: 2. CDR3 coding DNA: TGTGCCAGCAGTGCTAGCGGGGGGAGCTCCTACAATGAGCAGTTCTTC. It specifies CASSASGGSSYNEQFF.